This passage covers 4 T cell receptor beta chains from one sample sequenced in a study of Ad26.COV2.S vaccination and SARS-CoV-2 variants. Only in-frame clones appear in the TCRdb table, and some are missing; sequencing was by immunoSEQ multiplex PCR. This sample has about 320,000 clones, with roughly 80% found just once. This sample's treatment: roughly 19 received Ad26.COV2.S at low or high dose, single or two shots; about 5 received placebo; per-sample allocation not given. It was on day 63 after the first vaccine or placebo injection that samples were taken. The sequenced sample was peripheral blood, obtained in a trial of Ad26.COV2.S vaccine versus placebo. The receptor set was obtained from a person between 18 and 65 years old who received the Ad26.COV2.S COVID-19 vaccine or a placebo.

The genes are TRBV7-3 and TRBJ1-1, with D perhaps matching TRBD1 (5 bases). The CDR3 consists of 14 residues. CDR1 and CDR2 (germline): SGHTA, FQGTGA. Trimming removed 5 bases from V and 1 base from J, with 11 bases in between. The CDR3 DNA reads as TGTGCCAGCAGCCCCGGGGGGACGAACACTGAAGCTTTCTTT. Its translation: CASSPGGTNTEAFF.

CDR3 bases: TGCGCCAGCAGCCCGTCAACAGGAGAAGAGACCCAGTACTTC. Encoded protein: CASSPSTGEETQYF. This chain connects TRBV5-1 to TRBJ2-5, with TRBD1 as a possible D gene (5 bases). CDR1 and CDR2 (germline): SGHRS, YFSETQ. The CDR3 totals 14 residues. The V and J ends lost 4 bases and 3 bases respectively, with 13 bases between them.

The rearrangement links TRBV11-2 to TRBJ1-5; unclear D gene. CDR1 is SGHAT and CDR2 is FQNNGV in the germline V gene. The CDR3 extends over 13 amino acids. Deletions cut 3 bases from V and 4 bases from J, with 7 bases between. CDR3 region: CASSFGENQPQHF. The CDR3 region has the DNA TGTGCCAGCAGCTTCGGGGAAAATCAGCCCCAGCATTTT.

The CDR3 sequence: CASSLLRTSGGADTQYF. The CDR3 coding sequence is TGTGCCAGCAGTCTCCTACGGACTAGCGGGGGGGCCGATACGCAGTATTTT. The chain uses TRBV6-6 and TRBJ2-3; 15 bases line up with TRBD2. V was pared by 5 bases and J by 6 bases, with 9 bases of the junction left unmatched. CDR3 length equals 17 residues. Germline V gives CDR1 MNHNY, CDR2 SVGAGI (reference sequence).